These 20 T cell receptor beta chains were all obtained from the same sample, sequenced in a study of blood T cell repertoires in COVID-19. Method: immunoSEQ multiplex PCR; TCRdb's copy keeps in-frame clones and lacks some. The table shows 50,000 to 65,000 clones, with roughly 84% occurring only once. Sequencing was carried out using peripheral blood. The receptors here all came from a man between 35 and 55 years old with active COVID-19.

The rearrangement uses TRBV9 and TRBJ2-1; 9 positions agree with TRBD2. From germline, CDR1 is SGDLS and CDR2 YYNGEE. CDR3 length equals 15 residues. The trim removed 4 bases at V and 4 bases at J, leaving 6 bases unmatched. The CDR3 DNA reads as TGTGCCAGCAGCATTAGCGGGAGTTATTACAATGAGCAGTTCTTC. It codes for CASSISGSYYNEQFF.

The chain links TRBV5-1 to TRBJ2-7; 7 bases line up with TRBD2. Germline V lookup: CDR1 SGHRS, CDR2 YFSETQ. The CDR3 totals 13 residues. The trim removed 5 bases at V and 1 base at J, leaving 3 bases unmatched. CDR3 amino acids: CASRWRESYEQYF. CDR3 nucleotides: TGCGCCAGCAGGTGGCGGGAGTCCTACGAGCAGTACTTC.

This clone appeared a few times. The chain employs TRBV27 and TRBJ1-5; no reliable D call. The length of the CDR3 is 16 residues. Germline CDR1 reads MNHEY; CDR2 reads SMNVEV (reference sequence). V lost 7 bases and J 0 bases, leaving 16 bases between the germline ends. The CDR3: CASTPAAVYSNQPQHF. DNA for the CDR3: TGTGCCAGCACCCCGGCGGCTGTTTATAGCAATCAGCCCCAGCATTTT.

This clone appeared a single time. This chain links TRBV9 with TRBJ2-3; 11 nucleotides match TRBD2. The ends lost 6 bases at V and 5 bases at J; junction bases unmatched: 11. Germline CDR1 and CDR2: SGDLS and YYNGEE. The CDR3 extends over 16 amino acids. CDR3 in DNA: TGTGCCAGCACCAGACTTAGCGGGAGGGCCGGAGATACGCAGTATTTT. Its protein is CASTRLSGRAGDTQYF.

The genes are TRBV15 and TRBJ1-1; 8 positions match TRBD1. This CDR3 is 16 amino acids long. The germline gives CDR1 LNHNV, CDR2 YYDKDF (reference sequence). V lost 0 bases and J lost 5; bases outside the gene matches: 8. CDR3 sequence: CATSRDDRGYGTEAFF. The CDR3 DNA sequence: TGTGCCACCAGCAGAGATGACAGGGGATATGGGACTGAAGCTTTCTTT. The full variable domain, its missing parts supplied by reference TRBV15 and TRBJ1-1, is DAMVIQNPRYQVTQFGKPVTLSCSQTLNHNVMYWYQQKSSQAPKLLFHYYDKDFNNEADTPDNFQSRRPNTSFCFLDIRSPGLGDTAMYLCATSRDDRGYGTEAFFGQGTRLTVV.

The DNA for the CDR3 is TGTGCCTCCCGGGGTTATTTCTCTGGAAACACCATATATTTT. Its protein is CASRGYFSGNTIYF. J is TRBJ1-3 and V is TRBV6-5; the D is unclear. This CDR3 region has 14 residues. V dropped 11 bases and J dropped 0 bases, with 14 bases sitting between them. Germline V gene sequence: CDR1 MNHEY, CDR2 SVGAGI.

This clone was recorded only once. V and J are TRBV7-9 and TRBJ2-4; D is possibly TRBD1 (6 bases). Germline values: CDR1 SEHNR, CDR2 FQNEAQ (reference sequence). CDR3 length equals 14 residues. Trimming removed 3 bases from V and 6 bases from J, with 12 bases in between. DNA for the CDR3: TGTGCCAGCAGCTTTAGCAGGGGTGTAAACATTCAGTACTTC. It translates to CASSFSRGVNIQYF.

The chain uses TRBV7-3 and TRBJ2-1; the D gene is possibly TRBD1 (5 bases). Germline CDR1 reads SGHTA; CDR2 reads FQGTGA. CDR3 length: 13 residues. V dropped 5 bases and J dropped 11 bases, with 16 bases sitting between them. CDR3 sequence: CASSQRWGSQQFF. Here the CDR3 DNA reads TGTGCCAGCAGCCAGCGATGGGGCTCGCAGCAGTTCTTC.

V gene TRBV5-6 combines with J gene TRBJ2-7; perhaps TRBD1 as D (6 bases). Germline V CDR1 and CDR2: SGHDT, YYEEEE. CDR3 length equals 13 residues. Trimming removed 4 bases at V and 7 bases at J, with 15 bases between. CDR3 sequence reads: CASSAGQTWEQYF. DNA of the CDR3: TGTGCCAGCAGCGCTGGACAGACGTGGGAGCAGTACTTC. The variable domain in full, completed from reference TRBV5-6 and TRBJ2-7, reads DAGVTQSPTHLIKTRGQQVTLRCSPKSGHDTVSWYQQALGQGPQFIFQYYEEEERQRGNFPDRFSGHQFPNYSSELNVNALLLGDSALYLCASSAGQTWEQYFGPGTRLTVT.

This clone has only one observation. This rearrangement joins TRBV27 to TRBJ2-7; the match to TRBD1 covers 8 bases. Trimming cost V 3 bases and J 5 bases; bases outside gene matches: 12. The CDR3 has 16 amino acids. Germline CDR1 MNHEY, CDR2 SMNVEV (reference sequence). CDR3 sequence: CASSFSKGQGNNEQYF. The CDR3 DNA follows: TGTGCCAGCAGTTTCTCGAAAGGACAGGGTAACAACGAGCAGTACTTC.

The CDR3 sequence is CASSTVTGTSGKGQYF. The CDR3 DNA is TGCGCCAGCAGCACGGTAACCGGGACTAGCGGGAAAGGGCAGTACTTC. The chain recombines TRBV5-1 with TRBJ2-7; 13 positions agree with TRBD2. The CDR3 sequence is 16 residues long. Germline CDR1 reads SGHRS; CDR2 reads YFSETQ. The ends lost 4 bases at V and 9 bases at J; junction bases unmatched: 13.

The rearrangement joins TRBV6-1 to TRBJ1-2, with D unresolved. The CDR3 contains 14 residues. Germline V CDR1 and CDR2: MNHNS, SASEGT. Trimming stripped 2 bases from V and 0 bases from J, with 7 bases between. CDR3 sequence: CASSEINSNYGYTF. The CDR3 DNA is TGTGCCAGCAGTGAAATCAATTCTAACTATGGCTACACCTTC.

This clone was picked up a small number of times. The chain has TRBV11-2 and TRBJ1-1; D ambiguous. Germline lookup yields CDR1 SGHAT and CDR2 FQNNGV. The CDR3 sequence is 12 residues long. Trimming removed 9 bases from V and 7 bases from J, with 15 bases in between. CDR3 sequence (DNA): TGTGCCAGTACTACCAGCTACGGTGAAGCTTTCTTT. Translation: CASTTSYGEAFF.

The rearrangement uses TRBV29-1 and TRBJ1-2; 10 nucleotides match TRBD1. J lost 7 bases, V lost 4 bases, and 6 bases had no gene match. Germline assignment: CDR1 SQVTM and CDR2 ANQGSEA. There are 13 residues in the CDR3. DNA for the CDR3: TGCAGCGTTGTGGGACAGGGGTTAGGTGGCTACACCTTC. Translating it yields CSVVGQGLGGYTF.

The chain carries TRBV30 and TRBJ1-1, with 11 bases that match TRBD1. The germline V gene has CDR1 GTSNPN and CDR2 SVGIG (reference sequence). The CDR3 length is 14 residues. Trimming removed 0 bases from V and 4 bases from J; junction bases left unmatched: 1. The CDR3 sequence: CAWSVGQGGTEAFF. The DNA for the CDR3 is TGTGCCTGGAGTGTGGGACAGGGGGGCACTGAAGCTTTCTTT.

J is TRBJ2-7 and V is TRBV2; 11 bases line up with TRBD2. The J segment lost 5 bases and the V segment lost 10 bases, leaving 7 bases of the junction unmatched. There are 13 residues in the CDR3. Germline V gene data show CDR1 as SNHLY and CDR2 as FYNNEI. The CDR3 sequence: CAIGTSGLNEQYF. The CDR3 coding sequence is TGTGCCATCGGGACTAGCGGTTTAAACGAGCAGTACTTC.

The J gene is TRBJ2-3, the V gene TRBV19; 14 bases are a match to TRBD2. Germline V lookup: CDR1 LNHDA, CDR2 SQIVND (reference sequence). The CDR3 runs to 14 residues. With 9 bases clipped from V and 5 bases from J, the junction kept 4 bases outside the gene matches. The CDR3 nucleotides are TGTGCCAGCCGGACTAGCGGGAGGAGAGATACGCAGTATTTT. Its translation is CASRTSGRRDTQYF.

The CDR3 sequence is CASSPSGIEGHYNEQFF. For the CDR3, the DNA is TGTGCCAGCAGCCCCAGCGGGATTGAGGGCCACTACAATGAGCAGTTCTTC. The chain links TRBV7-3 to TRBJ2-1; the match to TRBD2 covers 7 bases. CDR3 length: 17 residues. The ends lost 5 bases at V and 3 bases at J; junction bases unmatched: 13. Germline lookup yields CDR1 SGHTA and CDR2 FQGTGA.

In its sample, this clone was seen a few times. The chain has TRBV19 and TRBJ2-2; TRBD1 matches at 7 bases. Germline V gene data show CDR1 as LNHDA and CDR2 as SQIVND (reference sequence). This CDR3 has 15 amino acids. V gave up 6 bases and J gave up 6 bases; unmatched junction bases: 10. The CDR3 DNA reads as TGTGCCAGTAGCGACAGGGATGATAACGCCGGGGAGCTGTTTTTT. Amino acids: CASSDRDDNAGELFF.

The chain couples TRBV19 to TRBJ1-5; no definite D call. V was trimmed by 0 bases and J by 5 bases, leaving 11 bases between them. Germline loops: CDR1 LNHDA, CDR2 SQIVND (reference sequence). This CDR3 comprises 15 residues. DNA of the CDR3: TGTGCCAGTAGTATAGATTCGGGGTTGTATCAGCCCCAGCATTTT. It specifies CASSIDSGLYQPQHF.